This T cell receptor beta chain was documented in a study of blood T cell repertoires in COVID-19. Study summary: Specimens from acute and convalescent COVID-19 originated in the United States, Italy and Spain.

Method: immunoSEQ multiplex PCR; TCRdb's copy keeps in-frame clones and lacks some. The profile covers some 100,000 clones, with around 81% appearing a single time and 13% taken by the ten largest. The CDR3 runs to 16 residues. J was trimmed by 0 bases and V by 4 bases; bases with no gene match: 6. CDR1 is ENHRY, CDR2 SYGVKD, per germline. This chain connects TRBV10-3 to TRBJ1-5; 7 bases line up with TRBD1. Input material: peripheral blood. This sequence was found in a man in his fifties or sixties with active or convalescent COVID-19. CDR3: CAISGDRDYSNQPQHF. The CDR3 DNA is TGTGCCATCAGTGGAGACAGGGATTATAGCAATCAGCCCCAGCATTTT.